This entry features one TCR beta chain sequence. It has no known antigen specificity. Base qualities are missing; no much larger clone stands one base away. The record originates from a study of beta chain features in type 1 diabetes (dated by TCRdb to 2016 to 2019). Describing the broader study: No differences in mean age, gender distribution, total cell number or subset yield were found between patients and healthy donors. A total of 90 million to 120 million sorted cells were examined across all samples, and a strong correlation was observed between cell number per subset and RNA yield. The study compared TCRB repertoires of sorted circulating CD4+ T cell subsets between recently diagnosed type 1 diabetes patients and matched healthy donors. Naive and central memory subsets were obtained from all 30 or so donors, but regulatory and stem cell-like memory subsets were isolated from only 8 patients and about eight healthy donors. Here is what the overall study found, with its caveats: A moderate but significant shortening of TCRB CDR3 length was observed in type 1 diabetes patients in all four CD4+ subsets. Because the HLA sub-analyses included only small numbers of individuals, any influence of HLA type on TCRB rearrangement was left unresolved. At VDJ recombination sites, patients with type 1 diabetes made fewer insertions and deleted more nucleotides, a pattern implying thymic rearrangement abnormalities. Because cDNA rather than genomic DNA was sequenced, highly expressing activated cells could have been over-represented, although no difference in activation and CD3 levels was found between groups. Naive, central memory and regulatory TCRB repertoires appeared more similar among patients than among healthy donors. Shorter templates might be favored by PCR, yet because patient and control samples were amplified and corrected together, any such skew would affect both groups equally.

All of the isolated RNA was reverse transcribed with the High Capacity cDNA Reverse Transcription Kit, so expressed TCRB transcripts were sequenced. Deep immunoSEQ sequencing was performed on naive, central memory and regulatory T cell samples, with an average of roughly 3.3 million total reads per sample. Sorted cells were lysed in RLT buffer and RNA was extracted with DNase-treated RNeasy Micro or Mini kits, depending on cell number. To prevent cross-contamination, each cell subset was processed individually, whereas patient and healthy donor samples were processed jointly. TCRB sequences were amplified from cDNA with the immunoSEQ multiplex PCR, producing 87-bp fragments spanning the CDR3 region. Amplicons were sequenced on the Illumina HiSeq platform. Concerning the study's data processing: PCR bias was corrected computationally using synthetic template baselines, and reads within Hamming distance 2 were collapsed, with unmergeable singletons discarded. Reads were aligned to IMGT to assign V, D and J genes, CDR3 length, and insertions or deletions at six rearrangement sites. Clonotype counts were normalized to sorted cell number within each subset before computing true diversity and Gini coefficients with the tcR R package. Repertoire sharing was quantified using the overlap coefficient calculated on TCRB nucleotide sequences. Out-of-frame TCRB sequences from naive cells were analyzed to stand in for the pre-selection repertoire. This is the immuneACCESS table as TCRdb keeps it, with only in-frame sequences that have V and J called. A part of the clones is gone; compared with another copy, unresolved V genes explain less than half, and the rest is unexplained. D and trimming were read from the DNA, whereas the V and J calls and clone size are those reported in that table. The sample table contains around 350,000 clones; only one count was recorded for roughly 12% of them. The ten largest account for approximately 0.015% of the sample.

Each donor gave one peripheral blood draw, approximately 100 mL on average, collected into heparinised tubes. Using a panel that included CD45RO, CCR7, CD25, CD127, CD95 and CD27, naive, central memory, regulatory and stem cell-like memory CD4+ T cells were sorted on a BD FACSAria II. Purity was above 95% for every sorted population. PBMCs were separated immediately by Lymphoprep density gradient centrifugation and were stained directly, without being cultured. So that batch effects would be minimized, each experiment stained and sorted samples in pairs, pairing one healthy donor with one patient. The sequenced material came from naive CD4+ T cells from blood. The cell subset or site label of this sample denotes: true naive CD4+ T cells. The sequence came from a young man in good health.

The CDR3 reads as follows: CASSAFSTDTQYF. The bases are TGTGCCAGCAGTGCGTTTAGCACAGATACGCAGTATTTT. The V and J segments used are TRBV6-6 and TRBJ2-3, with the D gene not clear enough to name. The CDR3 covers 13 residues, taking in both the cysteine and the phenylalanine. Only the CDR3 DNA is retained, 39 bases long and in frame from the first base. The germline V gene (reference sequence) yields MNHNY for CDR1 and SVGAGI for CDR2. At the junction V is shortened by 5 bases and J by 0 bases, with 6 bases in between.